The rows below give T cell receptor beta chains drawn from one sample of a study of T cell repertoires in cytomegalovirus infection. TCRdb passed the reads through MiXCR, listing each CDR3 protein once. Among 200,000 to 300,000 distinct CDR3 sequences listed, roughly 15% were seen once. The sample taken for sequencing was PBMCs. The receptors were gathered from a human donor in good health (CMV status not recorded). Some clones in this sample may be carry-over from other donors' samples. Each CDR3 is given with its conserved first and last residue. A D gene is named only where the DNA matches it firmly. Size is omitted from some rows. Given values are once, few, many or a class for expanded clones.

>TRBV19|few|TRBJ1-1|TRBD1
CASSKGQGLGSTEAFF
TGTGCCAGTAGTAAGGGACAGGGGTTAGGTTCCACTGAAGCTTTCTTT
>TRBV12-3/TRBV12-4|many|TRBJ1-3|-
CASSTRGAGNTIYF
TGTGCCAGCAGTACCCGGGGGGCTGGAAACACCATATATTTT
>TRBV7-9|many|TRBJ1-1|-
CASSLRTAFF
TGTGCCAGCAGCTTGAGGACCGCTTTCTTT
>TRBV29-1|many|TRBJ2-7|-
CSGGPGWGDEQYF
TGCAGCGGCGGTCCGGGTTGGGGGGACGAGCAGTACTTC
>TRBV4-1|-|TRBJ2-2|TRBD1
CASSHPERQGNTGELFF
TGCGCCAGCAGCCACCCGGAGAGACAGGGGAACACCGGGGAGCTGTTTTTT
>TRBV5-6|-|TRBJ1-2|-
CASSVQEGVAGYTF
TGTGCCAGCAGCGTCCAAGAAGGGGTCGCTGGCTACACCTTC
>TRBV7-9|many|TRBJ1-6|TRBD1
CASSLAFQGVKTWNSPLHF
TGTGCCAGCAGCTTAGCGTTCCAGGGGGTTAAGACTTGGAATTCACCCCTCCACTTT
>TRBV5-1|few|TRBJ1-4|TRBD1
CASSKGQGNEKLFF
TGCGCCAGCAGCAAGGGACAGGGGAATGAAAAACTGTTTTTT
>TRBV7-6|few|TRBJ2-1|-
CASTNPTQEGQFF
TGTGCCAGCACAAACCCGACCCAGGAGGGGCAGTTCTTC
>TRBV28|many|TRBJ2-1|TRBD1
CASSNTTTGGRGLYNEQFF
TGTGCCAGCAGCAATACTACCACAGGGGGCAGAGGTTTGTACAATGAGCAGTTCTTC
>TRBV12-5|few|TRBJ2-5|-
CASGLSGGQETQYF
TGTGCTAGTGGTTTAAGTGGAGGGCAAGAGACCCAGTACTTC
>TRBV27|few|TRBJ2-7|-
CASSFKTSSSYEQYF
TGTGCCAGCAGTTTTAAAACTAGTTCCAGCTACGAGCAGTACTTC
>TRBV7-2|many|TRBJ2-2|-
CASSQVQLYTGELFF
TGTGCCAGCAGCCAAGTCCAACTTTACACCGGGGAGCTGTTTTTT
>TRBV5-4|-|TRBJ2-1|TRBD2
CASSLEGSGRSNNEQFF
TGTGCCAGCAGCTTGGAAGGTAGCGGGAGAAGTAACAATGAGCAGTTCTTC
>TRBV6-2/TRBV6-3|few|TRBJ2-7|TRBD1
CASSNNAPGQGAEQYF
TGTGCCAGCAGTAATAACGCTCCGGGACAGGGGGCCGAGCAGTACTTC
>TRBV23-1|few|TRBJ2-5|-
CASSQSNVWGPETQYF
TGCGCCAGCAGTCAATCTAATGTTTGGGGCCCGGAGACCCAGTACTTC
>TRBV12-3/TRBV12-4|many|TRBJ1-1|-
CASHRRWGSEAFF
TGTGCCAGCCATCGGAGGTGGGGCTCTGAAGCTTTCTTT
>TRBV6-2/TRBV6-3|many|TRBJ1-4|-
CASSPGKLLEKLFF
TGTGCCAGCAGTCCAGGGAAGTTGCTCGAAAAACTGTTTTTT
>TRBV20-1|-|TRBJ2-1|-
CSADPPTRNEQFF
TGCAGTGCCGATCCCCCCACACGGAATGAGCAGTTCTTC
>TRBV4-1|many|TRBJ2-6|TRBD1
CASSQEWDSPSGANVLTF
TGCGCCAGCAGCCAAGAGTGGGACAGTCCCTCTGGGGCCAACGTCCTGACTTTC
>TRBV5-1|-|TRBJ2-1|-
CASSLEGMNEQFF
TGCGCCAGCAGCTTGGAAGGGATGAATGAGCAGTTCTTC
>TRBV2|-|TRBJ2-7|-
CASSPRDLSYEQYF
TGTGCCAGCAGTCCACGGGATCTATCCTACGAGCAGTACTTC
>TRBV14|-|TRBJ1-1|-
CASSHGSGPGTEAFF
TGTGCCAGCAGCCATGGTTCGGGTCCGGGAACTGAAGCTTTCTTT
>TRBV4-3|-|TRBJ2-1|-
CASSQRDGYNEQFF
TGCGCCAGCAGCCAAAGGGACGGATACAATGAGCAGTTCTTC
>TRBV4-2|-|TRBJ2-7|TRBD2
CASSDTGLAGVHEQYF
TGTGCCAGCAGCGACACTGGACTAGCGGGAGTCCACGAGCAGTACTTC
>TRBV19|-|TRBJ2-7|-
CASSTLRSEQYF
TGTGCCAGTAGTACTCTGAGGTCCGAGCAGTACTTC
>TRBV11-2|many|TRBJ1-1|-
CASSLRGVWTEAFF
TGTGCCAGCAGCTTACGTGGGGTTTGGACTGAAGCTTTCTTT
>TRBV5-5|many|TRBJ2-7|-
CASSLRVNEQYF
TGTGCCAGCAGCTTAAGGGTCAACGAGCAGTACTTC
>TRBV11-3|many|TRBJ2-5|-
CASSESQETQYF
TGTGCCAGCAGCGAGTCTCAAGAGACCCAGTACTTC
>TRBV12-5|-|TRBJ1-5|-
CASGLVHDQPQHF
TGTGCTAGTGGTTTGGTACACGATCAGCCCCAGCATTTT
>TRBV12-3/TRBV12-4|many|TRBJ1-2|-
CASSLGSFYGYTF
TGTGCCAGCAGTTTGGGCAGCTTCTATGGCTACACCTTC
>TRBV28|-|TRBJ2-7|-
CASGRTAGYEQYF
TGTGCCAGCGGTCGGACAGCCGGCTACGAGCAGTACTTC
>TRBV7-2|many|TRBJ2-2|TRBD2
CASSSRLAGGITGELFF
TGTGCCAGCAGCTCCAGACTAGCGGGAGGTATCACCGGGGAGCTGTTTTTT
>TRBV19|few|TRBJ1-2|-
CASSRTYDNYGYTF
TGTGCCAGTAGCAGGACCTACGATAACTATGGCTACACCTTC
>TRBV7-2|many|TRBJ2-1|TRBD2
CASSLSGNPYNEQFF
TGTGCCAGCAGTCTAAGCGGGAACCCCTACAATGAGCAGTTCTTC
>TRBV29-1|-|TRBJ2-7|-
CSVQGQNYEQYF
TGCAGCGTTCAAGGGCAGAACTACGAGCAGTACTTC
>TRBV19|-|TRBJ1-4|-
CASSLTGFGEKLFF
TGTGCCAGTAGCCTGACAGGCTTTGGTGAAAAACTGTTTTTT
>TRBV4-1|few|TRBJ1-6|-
CASSRDYNSPLHF
TGCGCCAGCAGCCGGGATTATAATTCACCCCTCCACTTT
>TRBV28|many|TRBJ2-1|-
CASRFQGGVGNEQFF
TGTGCCAGCAGATTTCAGGGGGGAGTAGGCAATGAGCAGTTCTTC
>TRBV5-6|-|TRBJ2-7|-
CASSSPPDGTYEQYF
TGTGCCAGCAGCTCACCACCGGACGGAACCTACGAGCAGTACTTC
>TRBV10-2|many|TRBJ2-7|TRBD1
CASPGQGAYEQYF
TGCGCCAGTCCGGGACAGGGGGCTTACGAGCAGTACTTC
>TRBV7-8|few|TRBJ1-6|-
CASSLLRSSPEGKNSPLHF
TGTGCCAGCAGCCTGTTACGGTCCTCCCCGGAGGGAAAAAATTCACCCCTCCACTTT
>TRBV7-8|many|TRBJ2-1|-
CASSLAGLPPIEQFF
TGTGCCAGCAGCTTAGCCGGGCTACCGCCCATTGAGCAGTTCTTC
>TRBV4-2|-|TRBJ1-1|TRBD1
CASSRGFKQGGGTEAFF
TGTGCCAGCAGCCGCGGCTTCAAACAGGGGGGTGGCACTGAAGCTTTCTTT
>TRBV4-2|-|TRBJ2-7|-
CASSQGVTRLRDEQYF
TGTGCCAGCAGCCAGGGAGTGACTAGGCTCCGGGACGAGCAGTACTTC
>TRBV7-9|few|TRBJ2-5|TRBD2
CASSSQRGRAETQYF
TGTGCCAGCAGCTCCCAGCGGGGGCGCGCAGAGACCCAGTACTTC
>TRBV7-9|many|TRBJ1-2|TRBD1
CASSLSKGGDYGYTF
TGTGCCAGCAGCTTAAGTAAAGGGGGCGACTATGGCTACACCTTC
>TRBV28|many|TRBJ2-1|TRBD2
CASRKGRASGDNEQFF
TGTGCCAGCAGGAAGGGGAGGGCTAGCGGAGACAATGAGCAGTTCTTC
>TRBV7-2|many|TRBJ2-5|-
CASSLAMDAVETQYF
TGTGCCAGCAGCTTAGCGATGGACGCTGTAGAGACCCAGTACTTC
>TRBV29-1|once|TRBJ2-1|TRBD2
CSVAGLADEQFF
TGCAGCGTTGCCGGACTAGCTGATGAGCAGTTCTTC